This T cell receptor (beta chain) was identified in a study of beta chain features in type 1 diabetes. The overall study: Healthy donors and patients had similar age, gender and cell yields.

This clone turned up a few times. Trimming cost V 4 bases and J 8 bases, with 18 bases left between them. The CDR3 is made up of 14 amino acids. Germline-derived CDR1 and CDR2 are SGHRS and YFSETQ. The isolated RNA, all of it, was reverse transcribed, so expressed TCRB transcripts were what got sequenced. Using immunoSEQ multiplex PCR, the repertoire was profiled, and TCRdb retains in-frame clones only, with some absent. The sample consists of approximately 170,000 clones, 7.5% to 10% of them appearing once. Specimen: central memory CD4+ T cells from blood. This sequence originates from a woman aged 18 to 35 in good health. The rearrangement uses TRBV5-1 and TRBJ1-2; a possible D gene is TRBD1 (5 bases). This chain's CDR3 is CASSIGDSQRGYTF. The CDR3 bases are TGCGCCAGCAGCATAGGGGACTCCCAGAGGGGCTACACCTTC. Complete variable domain (other parts from reference TRBV5-1 and TRBJ1-2): KAGVTQTPRYLIKTRGQQVTLSCSPISGHRSVSWYQQTPGQGLQFLFEYFSETQRNKGNFPGRFSGRQFSNSRSEMNVSTLELGDSALYLCASSIGDSQRGYTFGSGTRLTVV.